These T cell receptor beta chains were read from a single sample in a study of T cell repertoires in cytomegalovirus infection. From the reads, TCRdb called clonotypes with MiXCR, one entry per CDR3 protein. The table has 300,000 to 400,000 distinct CDR3 sequences, 8% to 10% seen once. The sequenced sample consisted of PBMCs. The origin of the receptors is a human donor in good health (CMV status not recorded). Some clones in this sample may be carry-over from other donors' samples. The CDR3 runs from the conserved cysteine through the conserved F or W. Each record gives: V gene, D gene, CDR3 protein. A D gene is named only where the DNA matches it firmly.

TRBV6-2/TRBV6-3,TRBD2,CASSFRLAGGPDTQYF
TRBV7-1,TRBD2,CASSAGTSGWTQYF
TRBV10-3,TRBD2,CAIRTLAGEGLTDTQYF
TRBV6-6,.,CASRQTSTGELFF
TRBV7-6,.,CASSLVGYSPLHF
TRBV6-2/TRBV6-3,.,CASTDQTLNTGELFF
TRBV6-4,TRBD1,CASSENSGTGPNTEAFF
TRBV7-9,.,CASSSGHSPLHF
TRBV4-3,.,CASSQDRNRRLYGYTF
TRBV28,.,CASSQGGVGTEAFF
TRBV7-6,.,CASSSSPGVSYEQYF
TRBV24-1,.,CATSDFIGGHNEQFF
TRBV27,.,CASSFTFWDPEAFF
TRBV20-1,TRBD2,CSAKRGGVYEQYF
TRBV12-3/TRBV12-4,.,CASSLVRAGREQYF
TRBV6-1,TRBD1,CASSERDRASRSYEQYF
TRBV7-2,.,CASSLTGPGGQRNEQFF
TRBV2,TRBD1,CASSLQGPVTGELFF
TRBV28,.,CASTTCRGELFF